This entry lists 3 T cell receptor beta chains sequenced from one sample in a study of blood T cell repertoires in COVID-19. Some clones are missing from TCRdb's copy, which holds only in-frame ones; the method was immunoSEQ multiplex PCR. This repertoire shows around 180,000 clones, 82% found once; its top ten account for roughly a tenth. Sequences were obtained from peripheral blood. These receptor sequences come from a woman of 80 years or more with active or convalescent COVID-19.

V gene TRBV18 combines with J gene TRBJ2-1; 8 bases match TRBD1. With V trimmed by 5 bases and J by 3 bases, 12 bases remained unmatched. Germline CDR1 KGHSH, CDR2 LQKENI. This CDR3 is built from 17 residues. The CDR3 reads CASSIAGTGGNYNEQFF. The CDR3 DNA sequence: TGTGCCAGCTCAATCGCGGGAACAGGGGGGAACTACAATGAGCAGTTCTTC. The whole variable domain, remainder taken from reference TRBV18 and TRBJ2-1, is NAGVMQNPRHLVRRRGQEARLRCSPMKGHSHVYWYRQLPEEGLKFMVYLQKENIIDESGMPKERFSAEFPKEGPSILRIQQVVRGDSAAYFCASSIAGTGGNYNEQFFGPGTRLTVL.

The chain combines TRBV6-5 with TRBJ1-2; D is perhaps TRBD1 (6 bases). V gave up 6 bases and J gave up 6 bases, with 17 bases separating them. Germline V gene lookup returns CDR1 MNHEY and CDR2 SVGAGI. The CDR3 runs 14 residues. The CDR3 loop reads CASRDKLTGHGYTF. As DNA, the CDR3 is TGTGCCAGCAGGGACAAATTAACAGGGCATGGCTACACCTTC.

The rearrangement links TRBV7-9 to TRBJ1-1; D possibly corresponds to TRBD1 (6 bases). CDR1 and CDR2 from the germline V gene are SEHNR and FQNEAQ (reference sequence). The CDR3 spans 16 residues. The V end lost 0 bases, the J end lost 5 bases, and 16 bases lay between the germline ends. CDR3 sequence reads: CASSLAPSTGWTEAFF. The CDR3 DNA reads TGTGCCAGCAGCTTAGCCCCCTCGACAGGTTGGACTGAAGCTTTCTTT.